The TCR beta chain under discussion was sequenced for a study of post-analysis software for immune sequencing data. Looking at the study overall: Multiple sclerosis in the patients followed relapsing-remitting, secondary progressive and progressive-relapsing courses.

cDNA libraries of TCR beta carried unique molecular identifiers. T cells, about 0.95 to 10 million of them, yielded around 460,000 cDNA molecules. One entry per CDR3 protein, called by TCRdb with MiXCR from the PCR reads. The sample yields over 700,000 distinct CDR3 sequences, about 32% seen once. V was clipped by 3 bases and J by 2 bases; unmatched bases: 7. The germline gives CDR1 SNHLY, CDR2 FYNNEI. The CDR3 loop spans 16 amino acids. Note on this clonotype: No antigen is known for it.

Study results and caveats: Normalized Chao1 diversity in multiple sclerosis patients fell significantly below that of controls. Patients carried five TRBV segments more frequently than controls did, and TRBV5-6, TRBV5-1 and TRBV20-1 were among them.

V gene TRBV2 combines with J gene TRBJ2-5; TRBD2 matches 9 bases. The origin of this receptor is a girl aged 5-17 years with multiple sclerosis. Sequencing was done on a sample of blood. The CDR3 is CASSERTSELQETQYF. CDR3 in DNA: TGTGCCAGCAGTGAGCGGACTAGCGAATTACAAGAGACCCAGTACTTC.